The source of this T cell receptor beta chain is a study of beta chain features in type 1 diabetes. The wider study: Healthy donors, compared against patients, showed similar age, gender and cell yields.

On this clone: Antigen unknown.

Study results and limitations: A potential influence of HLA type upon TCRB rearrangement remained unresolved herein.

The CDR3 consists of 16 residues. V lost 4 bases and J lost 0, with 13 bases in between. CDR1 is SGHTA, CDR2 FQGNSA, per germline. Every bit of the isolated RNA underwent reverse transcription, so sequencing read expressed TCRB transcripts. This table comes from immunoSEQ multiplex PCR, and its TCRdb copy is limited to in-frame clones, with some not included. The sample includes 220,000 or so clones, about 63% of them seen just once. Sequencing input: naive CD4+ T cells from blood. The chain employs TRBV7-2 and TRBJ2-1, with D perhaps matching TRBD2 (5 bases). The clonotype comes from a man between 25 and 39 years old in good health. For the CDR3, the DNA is TGTGCCAGCAGCTCCGCAAGCGGAAACTCCTACAATGAGCAGTTCTTC. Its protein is CASSSASGNSYNEQFF.